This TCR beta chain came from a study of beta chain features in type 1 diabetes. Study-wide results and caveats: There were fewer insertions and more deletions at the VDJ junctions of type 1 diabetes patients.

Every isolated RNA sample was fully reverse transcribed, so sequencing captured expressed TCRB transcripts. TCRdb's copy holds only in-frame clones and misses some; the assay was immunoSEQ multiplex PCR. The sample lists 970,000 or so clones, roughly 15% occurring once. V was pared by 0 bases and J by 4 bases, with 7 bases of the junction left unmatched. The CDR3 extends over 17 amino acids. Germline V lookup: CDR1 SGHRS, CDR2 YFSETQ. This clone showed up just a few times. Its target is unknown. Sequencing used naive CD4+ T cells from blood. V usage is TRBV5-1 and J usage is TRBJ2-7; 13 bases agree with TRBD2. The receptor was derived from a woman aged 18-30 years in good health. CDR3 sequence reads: CASSLVPGTSGDYEQYF. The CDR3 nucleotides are TGCGCCAGCAGCTTGGTCCCCGGGACTAGCGGGGATTACGAGCAGTACTTC.